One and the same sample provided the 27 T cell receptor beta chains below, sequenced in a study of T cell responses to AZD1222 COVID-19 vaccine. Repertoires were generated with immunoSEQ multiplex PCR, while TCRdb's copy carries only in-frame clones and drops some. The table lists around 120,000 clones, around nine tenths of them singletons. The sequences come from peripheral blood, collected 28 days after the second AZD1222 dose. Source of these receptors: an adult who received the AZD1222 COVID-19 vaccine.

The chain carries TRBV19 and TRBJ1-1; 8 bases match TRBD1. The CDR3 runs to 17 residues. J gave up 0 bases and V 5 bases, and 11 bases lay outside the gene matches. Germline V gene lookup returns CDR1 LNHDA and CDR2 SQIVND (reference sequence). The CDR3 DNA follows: TGTGCCAGTAGTGACAGGGGACAGTTGGGAATGAACACTGAAGCTTTCTTT. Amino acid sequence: CASSDRGQLGMNTEAFF.

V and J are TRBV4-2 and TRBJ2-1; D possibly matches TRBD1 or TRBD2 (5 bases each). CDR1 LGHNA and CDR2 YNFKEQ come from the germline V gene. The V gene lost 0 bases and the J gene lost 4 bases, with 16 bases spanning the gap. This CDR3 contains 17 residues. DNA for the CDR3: TGTGCCAGCAGCCAAGAGGGGACCCGATGGGGGTACAATGAGCAGTTCTTC. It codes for CASSQEGTRWGYNEQFF.

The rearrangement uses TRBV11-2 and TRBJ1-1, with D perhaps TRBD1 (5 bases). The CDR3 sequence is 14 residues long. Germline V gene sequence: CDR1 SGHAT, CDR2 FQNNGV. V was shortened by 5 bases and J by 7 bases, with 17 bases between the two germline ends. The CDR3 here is CASSGRASGGEAFF. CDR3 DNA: TGTGCCAGCAGCGGCAGGGCTTCCGGGGGTGAAGCTTTCTTT. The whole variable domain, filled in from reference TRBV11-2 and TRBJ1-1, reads EAGVAQSPRYKIIEKRQSVAFWCNPISGHATLYWYQQILGQGPKLLIQFQNNGVVDDSQLPKDRFSAERLKGVDSTLKIQPAKLEDSAVYLCASSGRASGGEAFFGQGTRLTVV.

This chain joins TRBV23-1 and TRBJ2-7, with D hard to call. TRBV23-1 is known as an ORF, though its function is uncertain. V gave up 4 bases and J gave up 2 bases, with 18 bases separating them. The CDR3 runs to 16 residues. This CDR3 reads CASSLFPHPFTYEQYF. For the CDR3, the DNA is TGCGCCAGCAGTCTTTTCCCCCATCCATTTACCTACGAGCAGTACTTC.

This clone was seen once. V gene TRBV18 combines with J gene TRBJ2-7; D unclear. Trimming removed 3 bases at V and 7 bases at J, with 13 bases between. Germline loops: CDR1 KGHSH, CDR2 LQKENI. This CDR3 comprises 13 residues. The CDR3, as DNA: TGTGCCAGCTCACCTGGGCAAGCTCAAGAGCAGTACTTC. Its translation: CASSPGQAQEQYF.

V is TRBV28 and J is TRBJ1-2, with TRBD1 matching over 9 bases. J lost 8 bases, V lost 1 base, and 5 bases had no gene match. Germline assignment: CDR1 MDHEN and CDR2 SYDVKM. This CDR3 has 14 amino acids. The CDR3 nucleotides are TGTGCCAGCAGTTTATTGAACAGGGGGCAGGGCTACACCTTC. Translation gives CASSLLNRGQGYTF.

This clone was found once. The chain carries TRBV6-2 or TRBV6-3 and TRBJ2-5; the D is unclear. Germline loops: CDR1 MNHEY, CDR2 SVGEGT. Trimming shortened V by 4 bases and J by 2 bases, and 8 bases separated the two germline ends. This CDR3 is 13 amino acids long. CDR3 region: CASSSRAQETQYF. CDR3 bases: TGTGCCAGCAGTTCTAGGGCTCAAGAGACCCAGTACTTC.

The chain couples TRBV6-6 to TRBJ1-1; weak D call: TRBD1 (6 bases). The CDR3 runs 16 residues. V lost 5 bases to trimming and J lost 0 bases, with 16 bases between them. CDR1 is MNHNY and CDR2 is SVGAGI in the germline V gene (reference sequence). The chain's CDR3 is CASSRGGNWMNTEAFF. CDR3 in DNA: TGTGCCAGCAGTAGGGGGGGAAACTGGATGAACACTGAAGCTTTCTTT.

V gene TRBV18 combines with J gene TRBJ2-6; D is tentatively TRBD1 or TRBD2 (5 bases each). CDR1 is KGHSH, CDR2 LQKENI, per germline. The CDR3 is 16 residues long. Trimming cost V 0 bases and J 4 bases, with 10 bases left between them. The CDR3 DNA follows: TGTGCCAGCTCACCACCGGGGGTGAGAGGGGCCAACGTCCTGACTTTC. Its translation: CASSPPGVRGANVLTF.

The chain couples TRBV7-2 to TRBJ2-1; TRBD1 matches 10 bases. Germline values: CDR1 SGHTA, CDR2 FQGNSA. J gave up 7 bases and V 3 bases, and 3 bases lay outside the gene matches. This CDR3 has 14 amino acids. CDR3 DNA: TGTGCCAGCAGCTTTCCGGGACAGGGGAATGAGCAGTTCTTC. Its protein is CASSFPGQGNEQFF.

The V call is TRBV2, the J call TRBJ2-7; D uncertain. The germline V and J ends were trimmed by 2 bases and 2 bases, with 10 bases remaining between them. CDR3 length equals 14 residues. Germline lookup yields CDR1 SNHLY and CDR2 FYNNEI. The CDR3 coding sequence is TGTGCCAGCAGTGAAATAGGCCGCACCTACGAGCAGTACTTC. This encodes CASSEIGRTYEQYF. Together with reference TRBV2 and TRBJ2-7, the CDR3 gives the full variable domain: EPEVTQTPSHQVTQMGQEVILRCVPISNHLYFYWYRQILGQKVEFLVSFYNNEISEKSEIFDDQFSVERPDGSNFTLKIRSTKLEDSAMYFCASSEIGRTYEQYFGPGTRLTVT.

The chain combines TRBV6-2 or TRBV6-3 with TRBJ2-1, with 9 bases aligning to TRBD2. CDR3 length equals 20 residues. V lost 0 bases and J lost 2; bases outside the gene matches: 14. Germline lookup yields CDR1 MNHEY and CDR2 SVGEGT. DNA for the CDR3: TGTGCCAGCAGTTACTCGTTGGCTCTAGCGGGAAAGGTCACCTACAATGAGCAGTTCTTC. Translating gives CASSYSLALAGKVTYNEQFF.

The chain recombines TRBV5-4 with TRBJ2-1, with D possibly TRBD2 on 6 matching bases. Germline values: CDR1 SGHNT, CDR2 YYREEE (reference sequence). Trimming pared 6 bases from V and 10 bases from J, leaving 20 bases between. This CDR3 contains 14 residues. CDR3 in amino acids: CASTAGNVQWEQFF. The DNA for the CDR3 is TGTGCCAGCACCGCGGGGAATGTACAATGGGAGCAGTTCTTC.

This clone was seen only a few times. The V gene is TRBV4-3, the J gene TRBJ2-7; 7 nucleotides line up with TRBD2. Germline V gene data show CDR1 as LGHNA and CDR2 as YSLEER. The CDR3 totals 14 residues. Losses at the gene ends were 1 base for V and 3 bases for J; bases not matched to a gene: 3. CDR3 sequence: CASSQGLADYEQYF. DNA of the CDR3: TGCGCCAGCAGCCAAGGCCTAGCGGACTACGAGCAGTACTTC.

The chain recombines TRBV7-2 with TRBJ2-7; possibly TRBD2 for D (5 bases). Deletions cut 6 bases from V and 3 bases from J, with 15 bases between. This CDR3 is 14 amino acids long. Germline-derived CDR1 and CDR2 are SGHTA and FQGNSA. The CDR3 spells CASRFGAAYYEQYF. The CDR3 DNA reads TGTGCCAGCAGGTTTGGAGCGGCATACTACGAGCAGTACTTC.

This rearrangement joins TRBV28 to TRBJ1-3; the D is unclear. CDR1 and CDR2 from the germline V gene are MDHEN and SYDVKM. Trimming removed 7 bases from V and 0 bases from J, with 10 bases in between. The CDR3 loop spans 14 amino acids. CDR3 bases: TGTGCCAGCAAGACGGGCGGCTCTGGAAACACCATATATTTT. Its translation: CASKTGGSGNTIYF.

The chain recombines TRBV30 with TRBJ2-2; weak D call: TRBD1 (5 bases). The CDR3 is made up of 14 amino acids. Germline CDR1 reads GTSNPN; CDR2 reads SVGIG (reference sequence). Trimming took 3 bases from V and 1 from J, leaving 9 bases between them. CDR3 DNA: TGTGCCTGGAGAGGGGTGGGGAACACCGGGGAGCTGTTTTTT. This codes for CAWRGVGNTGELFF.

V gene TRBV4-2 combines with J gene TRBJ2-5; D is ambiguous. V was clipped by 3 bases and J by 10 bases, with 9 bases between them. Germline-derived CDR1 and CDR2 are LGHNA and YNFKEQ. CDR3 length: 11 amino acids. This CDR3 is CASSQGTGQYF. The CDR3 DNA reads TGTGCCAGCAGCCAGGGAACGGGCCAGTACTTC.

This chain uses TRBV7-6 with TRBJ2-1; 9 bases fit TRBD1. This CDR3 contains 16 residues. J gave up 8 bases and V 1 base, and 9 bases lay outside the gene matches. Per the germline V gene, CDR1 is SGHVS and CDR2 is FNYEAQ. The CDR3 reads CASSLGPGQGVDEQFF. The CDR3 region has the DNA TGTGCCAGCAGCTTAGGTCCGGGACAGGGAGTCGATGAGCAGTTCTTC. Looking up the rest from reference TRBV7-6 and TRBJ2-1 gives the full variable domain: GAGVSQSPRYKVTKRGQDVALRCDPISGHVSLYWYRQALGQGPEFLTYFNYEAQQDKSGLPNDRFSAERPEGSISTLTIQRTEQRDSAMYRCASSLGPGQGVDEQFFGPGTRLTVL.

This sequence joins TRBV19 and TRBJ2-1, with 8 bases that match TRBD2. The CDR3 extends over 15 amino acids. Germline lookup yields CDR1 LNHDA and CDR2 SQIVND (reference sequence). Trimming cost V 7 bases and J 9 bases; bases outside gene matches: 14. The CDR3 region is CASTQKRGPSGEQFF. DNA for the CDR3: TGTGCCAGTACGCAAAAGCGGGGGCCCTCGGGTGAGCAGTTCTTC.

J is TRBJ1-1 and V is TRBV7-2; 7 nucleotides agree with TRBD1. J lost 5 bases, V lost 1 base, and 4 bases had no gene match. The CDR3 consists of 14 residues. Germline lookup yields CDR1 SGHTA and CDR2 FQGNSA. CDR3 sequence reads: CASSLVQGPTEAFF. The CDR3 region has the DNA TGTGCCAGCAGCTTAGTACAGGGGCCGACTGAAGCTTTCTTT.

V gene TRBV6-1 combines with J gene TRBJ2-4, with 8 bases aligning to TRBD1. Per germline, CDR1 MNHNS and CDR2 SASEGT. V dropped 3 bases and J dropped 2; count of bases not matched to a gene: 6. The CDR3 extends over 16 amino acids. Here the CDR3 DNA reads TGTGCCAGCAGTGACACTGGACAGGGTTCCAAAAACATTCAGTACTTC. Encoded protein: CASSDTGQGSKNIQYF.

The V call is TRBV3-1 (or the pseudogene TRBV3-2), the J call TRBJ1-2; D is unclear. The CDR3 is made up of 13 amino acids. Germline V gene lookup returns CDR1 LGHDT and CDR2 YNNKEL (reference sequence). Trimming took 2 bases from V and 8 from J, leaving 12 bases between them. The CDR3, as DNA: TGTGCCAGCAGCCAACCCGGATCTGGAGGCTACACCTTC. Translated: CASSQPGSGGYTF.

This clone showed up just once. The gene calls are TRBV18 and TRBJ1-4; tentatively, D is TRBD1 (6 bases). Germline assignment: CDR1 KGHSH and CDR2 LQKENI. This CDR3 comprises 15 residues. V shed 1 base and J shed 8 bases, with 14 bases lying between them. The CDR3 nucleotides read TGTGCCAGCTCACCACTTTACGGGGGCAGCGAAAAACTGTTTTTT. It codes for CASSPLYGGSEKLFF.

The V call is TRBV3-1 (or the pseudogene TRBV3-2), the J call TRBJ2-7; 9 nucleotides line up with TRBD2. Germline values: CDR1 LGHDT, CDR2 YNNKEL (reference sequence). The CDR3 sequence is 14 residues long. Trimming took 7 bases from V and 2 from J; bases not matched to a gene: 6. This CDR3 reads CASTLAGRPYEQYF. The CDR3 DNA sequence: TGTGCCAGCACTCTAGCGGGACGACCCTACGAGCAGTACTTC.

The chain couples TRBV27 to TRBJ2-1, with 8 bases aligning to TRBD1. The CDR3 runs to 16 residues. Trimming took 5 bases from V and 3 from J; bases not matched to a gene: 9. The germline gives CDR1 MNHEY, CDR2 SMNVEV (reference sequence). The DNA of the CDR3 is TGTGCCAGCAGTACGATAAACAGGGGGAGCTACAATGAGCAGTTCTTC. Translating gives CASSTINRGSYNEQFF.

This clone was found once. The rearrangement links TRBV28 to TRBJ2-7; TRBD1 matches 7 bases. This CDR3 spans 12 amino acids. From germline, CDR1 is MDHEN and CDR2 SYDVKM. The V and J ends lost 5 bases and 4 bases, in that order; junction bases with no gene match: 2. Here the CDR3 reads CASSLQGYEQYF. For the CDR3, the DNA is TGTGCCAGCAGTCTACAGGGGTACGAGCAGTACTTC. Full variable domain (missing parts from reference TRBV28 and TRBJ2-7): DVKVTQSSRYLVKRTGEKVFLECVQDMDHENMFWYRQDPGLGLRLIYFSYDVKMKEKGDIPEGYSVSREKKERFSLILESASTNQTSMYLCASSLQGYEQYFGPGTRLTVT.